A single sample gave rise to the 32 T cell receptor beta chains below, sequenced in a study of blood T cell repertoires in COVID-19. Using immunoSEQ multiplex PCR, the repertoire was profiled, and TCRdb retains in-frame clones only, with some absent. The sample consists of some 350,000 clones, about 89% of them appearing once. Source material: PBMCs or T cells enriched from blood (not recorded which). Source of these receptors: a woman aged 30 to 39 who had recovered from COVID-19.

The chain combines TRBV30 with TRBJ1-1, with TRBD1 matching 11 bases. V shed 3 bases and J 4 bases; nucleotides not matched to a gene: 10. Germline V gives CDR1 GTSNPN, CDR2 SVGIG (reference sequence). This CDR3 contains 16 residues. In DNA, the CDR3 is TGTGCCTGGAGCGTCGCCCCGGACAGGGGGCTCACTGAAGCTTTCTTT. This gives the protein CAWSVAPDRGLTEAFF.

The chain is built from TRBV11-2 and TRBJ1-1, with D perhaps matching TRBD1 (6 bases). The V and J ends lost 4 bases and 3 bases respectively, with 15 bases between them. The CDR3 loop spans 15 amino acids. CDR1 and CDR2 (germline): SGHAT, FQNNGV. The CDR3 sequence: CASSWDPGDDTEAFF. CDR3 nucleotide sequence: TGTGCCAGCAGCTGGGATCCAGGGGACGACACTGAAGCTTTCTTT. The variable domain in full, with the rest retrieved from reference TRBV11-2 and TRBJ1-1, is EAGVAQSPRYKIIEKRQSVAFWCNPISGHATLYWYQQILGQGPKLLIQFQNNGVVDDSQLPKDRFSAERLKGVDSTLKIQPAKLEDSAVYLCASSWDPGDDTEAFFGQGTRLTVV.

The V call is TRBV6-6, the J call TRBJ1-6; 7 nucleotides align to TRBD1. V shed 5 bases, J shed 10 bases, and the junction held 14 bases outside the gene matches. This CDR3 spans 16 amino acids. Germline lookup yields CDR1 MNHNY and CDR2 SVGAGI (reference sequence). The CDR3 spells CASSPGQFMKGSPLHF. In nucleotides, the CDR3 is TGTGCCAGCAGTCCGGGACAGTTTATGAAAGGCTCACCCCTCCACTTT.

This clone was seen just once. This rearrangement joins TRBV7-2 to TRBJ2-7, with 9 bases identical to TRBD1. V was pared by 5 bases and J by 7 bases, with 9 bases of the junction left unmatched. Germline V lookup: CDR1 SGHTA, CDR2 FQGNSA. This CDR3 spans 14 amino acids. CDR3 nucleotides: TGTGCCAGCAGCCGGCAAGGGACAGGGTGGGAGCAGTACTTC. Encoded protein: CASSRQGTGWEQYF.

The CDR3 sequence: CASSLPTGVGADTQYF. The CDR3 DNA reads TGTGCCAGCAGCCTACCGACAGGGGTCGGCGCAGATACGCAGTATTTT. The rearrangement uses TRBV5-5 and TRBJ2-3; 8 nucleotides align to TRBD1. J gave up 4 bases and V 4 bases, and 11 bases lay outside the gene matches. Germline loops: CDR1 SGHKS, CDR2 YYEKEE (reference sequence). The CDR3 is 16 residues long. The complete variable domain, with remaining parts taken from reference TRBV5-5 and TRBJ2-3, reads DAGVTQSPTHLIKTRGQQVTLRCSPISGHKSVSWYQQVLGQGPQFIFQYYEKEERGRGNFPDRFSARQFPNYSSELNVNALLLGDSALYLCASSLPTGVGADTQYFGPGTRLTVL.

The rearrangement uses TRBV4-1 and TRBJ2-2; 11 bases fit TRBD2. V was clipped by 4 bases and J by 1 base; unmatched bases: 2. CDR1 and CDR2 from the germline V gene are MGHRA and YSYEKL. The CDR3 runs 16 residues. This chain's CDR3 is CASSPSGGLNTGELFF. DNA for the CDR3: TGCGCCAGCAGCCCTAGCGGGGGGTTGAACACCGGGGAGCTGTTTTTT.

The CDR3 sequence: CASSLTGTGSQPQHF. The CDR3 DNA follows: TGTGCCAGCAGCTTAACAGGGACAGGGAGCCAGCCCCAGCATTTT. V usage is TRBV7-2 and J usage is TRBJ1-5; TRBD1 agrees at 9 bases. The J segment lost 7 bases and the V segment lost 2 bases, leaving 6 bases of the junction unmatched. This CDR3 is built from 15 residues. CDR1 and CDR2 from the germline V gene are SGHTA and FQGNSA.

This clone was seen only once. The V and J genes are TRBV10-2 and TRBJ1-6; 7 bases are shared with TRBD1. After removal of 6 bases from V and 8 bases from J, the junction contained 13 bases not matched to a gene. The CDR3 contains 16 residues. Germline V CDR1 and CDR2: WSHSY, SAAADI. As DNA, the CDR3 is TGCGCCAGCAGGCTAGGGACAGCGGCGACGGATTCACCCCTCCACTTT. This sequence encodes CASRLGTAATDSPLHF.

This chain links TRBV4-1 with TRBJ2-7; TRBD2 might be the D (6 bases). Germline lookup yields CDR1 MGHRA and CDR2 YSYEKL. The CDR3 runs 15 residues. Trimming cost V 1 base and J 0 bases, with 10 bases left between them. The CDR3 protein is CASSQAPGLSYEQYF. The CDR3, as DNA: TGCGCCAGCAGCCAAGCCCCGGGACTCTCCTACGAGCAGTACTTC.

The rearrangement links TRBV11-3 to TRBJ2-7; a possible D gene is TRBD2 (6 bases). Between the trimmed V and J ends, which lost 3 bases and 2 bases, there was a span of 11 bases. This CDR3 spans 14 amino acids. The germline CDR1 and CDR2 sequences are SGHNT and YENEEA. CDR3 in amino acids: CASSLNGGAYEQYF. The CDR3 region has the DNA TGTGCCAGCAGCTTGAATGGCGGGGCCTACGAGCAGTACTTC.

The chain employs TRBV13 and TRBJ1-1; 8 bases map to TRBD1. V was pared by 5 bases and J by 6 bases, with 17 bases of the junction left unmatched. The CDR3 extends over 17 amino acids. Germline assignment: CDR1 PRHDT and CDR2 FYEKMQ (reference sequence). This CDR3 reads CASSPSGFGQGLPEAFF. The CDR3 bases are TGTGCCAGCAGCCCTTCCGGATTTGGACAGGGATTACCTGAAGCTTTCTTT.

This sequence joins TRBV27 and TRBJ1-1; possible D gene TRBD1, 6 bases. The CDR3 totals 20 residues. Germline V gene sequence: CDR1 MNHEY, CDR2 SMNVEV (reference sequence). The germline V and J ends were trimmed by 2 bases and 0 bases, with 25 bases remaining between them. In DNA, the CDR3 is TGTGCCAGCAGTTTAGTGCCCCCGGGACACCCTCGCTCCCTGAACACTGAAGCTTTCTTT. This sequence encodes CASSLVPPGHPRSLNTEAFF.

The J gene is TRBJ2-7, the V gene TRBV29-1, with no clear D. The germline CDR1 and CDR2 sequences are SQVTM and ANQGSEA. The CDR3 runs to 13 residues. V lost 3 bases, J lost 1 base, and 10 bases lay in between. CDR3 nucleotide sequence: TGCAGCGTTGAGTCTTTATCGTCCTACGAGCAGTACTTC. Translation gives CSVESLSSYEQYF.

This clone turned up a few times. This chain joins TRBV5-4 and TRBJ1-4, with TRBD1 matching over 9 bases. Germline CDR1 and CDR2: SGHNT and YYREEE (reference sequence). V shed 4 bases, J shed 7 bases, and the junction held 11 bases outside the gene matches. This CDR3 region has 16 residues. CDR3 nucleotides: TGTGCCAGCAGCCAGGACCCAGGGACAGGGCGTGAAAAACTGTTTTTT. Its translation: CASSQDPGTGREKLFF.

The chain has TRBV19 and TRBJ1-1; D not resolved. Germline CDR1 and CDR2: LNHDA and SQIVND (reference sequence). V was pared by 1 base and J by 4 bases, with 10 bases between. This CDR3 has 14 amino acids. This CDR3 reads CASSIVPSGTEAFF. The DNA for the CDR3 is TGTGCCAGTAGTATAGTTCCGTCCGGCACTGAAGCTTTCTTT.

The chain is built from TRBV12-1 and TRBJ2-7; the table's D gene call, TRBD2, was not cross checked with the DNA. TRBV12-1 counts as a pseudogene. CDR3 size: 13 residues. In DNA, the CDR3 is TGTGCCGGGGTACGGGGGGGCCGGAACGAGCAGTACTTC. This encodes CAGVRGGRNEQYF.

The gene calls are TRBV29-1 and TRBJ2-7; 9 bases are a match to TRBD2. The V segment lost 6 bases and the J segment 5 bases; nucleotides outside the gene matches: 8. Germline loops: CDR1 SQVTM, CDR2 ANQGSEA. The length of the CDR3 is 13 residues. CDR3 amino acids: CSVCRSGGDEQYF. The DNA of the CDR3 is TGCAGCGTATGCCGTAGCGGGGGAGACGAGCAGTACTTC.

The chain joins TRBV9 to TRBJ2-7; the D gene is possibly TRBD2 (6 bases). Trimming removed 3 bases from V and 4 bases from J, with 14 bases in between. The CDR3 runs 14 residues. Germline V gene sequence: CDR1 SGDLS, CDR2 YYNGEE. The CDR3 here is CASSGSTSGYEQYF. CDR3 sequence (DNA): TGTGCCAGCAGCGGATCGACAAGCGGGTACGAGCAGTACTTC.

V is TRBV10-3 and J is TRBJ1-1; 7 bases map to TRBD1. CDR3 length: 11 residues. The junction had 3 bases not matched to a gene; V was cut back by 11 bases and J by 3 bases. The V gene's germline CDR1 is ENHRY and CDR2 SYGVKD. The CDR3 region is CASQGYTEAFF. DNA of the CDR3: TGTGCCTCACAGGGGTACACTGAAGCTTTCTTT.

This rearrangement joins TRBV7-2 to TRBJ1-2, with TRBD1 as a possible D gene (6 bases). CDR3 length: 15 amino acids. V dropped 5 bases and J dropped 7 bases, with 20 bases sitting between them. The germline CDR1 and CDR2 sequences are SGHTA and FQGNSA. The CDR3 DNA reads TGTGCCAGCAGCCCTAGGGGGTTGGTTGGGGTTGGCTACACCTTC. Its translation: CASSPRGLVGVGYTF. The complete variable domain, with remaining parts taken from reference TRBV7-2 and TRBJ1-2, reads GAGVSQSPSNKVTEKGKDVELRCDPISGHTALYWYRQSLGQGLEFLIYFQGNSAPDKSGLPSDRFSAERTGGSVSTLTIQRTQQEDSAVYLCASSPRGLVGVGYTFGSGTRLTVV.

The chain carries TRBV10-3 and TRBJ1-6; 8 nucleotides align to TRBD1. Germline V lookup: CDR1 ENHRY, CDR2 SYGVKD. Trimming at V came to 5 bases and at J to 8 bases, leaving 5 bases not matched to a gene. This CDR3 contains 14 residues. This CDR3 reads CAISPTGEDSPLHF. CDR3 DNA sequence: TGTGCCATCAGTCCGACAGGGGAGGATTCACCCCTCCACTTT.

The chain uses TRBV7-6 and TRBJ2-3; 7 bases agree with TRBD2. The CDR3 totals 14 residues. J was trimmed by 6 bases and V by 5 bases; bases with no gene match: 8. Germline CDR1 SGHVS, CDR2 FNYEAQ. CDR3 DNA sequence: TGTGCCAGCAGCCCGAGCGGGGAGGGGGATACGCAGTATTTT. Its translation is CASSPSGEGDTQYF.

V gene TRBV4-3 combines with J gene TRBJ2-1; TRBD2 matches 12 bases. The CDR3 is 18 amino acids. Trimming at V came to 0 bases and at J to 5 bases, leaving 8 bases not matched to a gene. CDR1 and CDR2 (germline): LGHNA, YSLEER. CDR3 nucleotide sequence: TGCGCCAGCAGCCAAGATCTCACTAGCGGGGGGCTCAACAATGAGCAGTTCTTC. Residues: CASSQDLTSGGLNNEQFF.

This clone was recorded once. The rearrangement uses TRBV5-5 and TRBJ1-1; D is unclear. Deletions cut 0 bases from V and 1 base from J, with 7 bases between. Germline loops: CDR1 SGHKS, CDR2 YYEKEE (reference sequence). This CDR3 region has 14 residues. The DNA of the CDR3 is TGTGCCAGCAGCTTGGTCGCGGGGAACACTGAAGCTTTCTTT. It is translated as CASSLVAGNTEAFF.

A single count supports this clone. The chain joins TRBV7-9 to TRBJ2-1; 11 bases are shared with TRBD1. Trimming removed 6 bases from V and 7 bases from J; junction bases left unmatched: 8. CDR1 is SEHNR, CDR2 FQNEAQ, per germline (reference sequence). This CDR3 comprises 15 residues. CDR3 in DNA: TGTGCCAGCAGTTATGGACAGGGGGCAGAAAATGAGCAGTTCTTC. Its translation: CASSYGQGAENEQFF.

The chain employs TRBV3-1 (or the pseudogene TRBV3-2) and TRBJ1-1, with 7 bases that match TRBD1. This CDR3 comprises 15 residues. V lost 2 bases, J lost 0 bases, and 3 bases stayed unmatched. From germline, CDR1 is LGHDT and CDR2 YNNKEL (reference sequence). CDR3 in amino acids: CASSQLGQVNTEAFF. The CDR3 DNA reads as TGTGCCAGCAGCCAATTAGGACAGGTGAACACTGAAGCTTTCTTT.

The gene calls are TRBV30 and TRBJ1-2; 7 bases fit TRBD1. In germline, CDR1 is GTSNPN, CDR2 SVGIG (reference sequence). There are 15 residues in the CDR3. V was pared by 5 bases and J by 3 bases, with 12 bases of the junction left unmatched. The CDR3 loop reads CAWARQGVRHYGYTF. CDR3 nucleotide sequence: TGTGCCTGGGCACGACAGGGAGTCCGGCACTATGGCTACACCTTC.

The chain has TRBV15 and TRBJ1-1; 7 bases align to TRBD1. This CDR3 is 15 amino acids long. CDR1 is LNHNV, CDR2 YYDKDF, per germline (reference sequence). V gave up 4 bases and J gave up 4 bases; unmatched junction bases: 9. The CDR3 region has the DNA TGTGCCACCAGCACCCAGAGGGGGCATGGCACTGAAGCTTTCTTT. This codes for CATSTQRGHGTEAFF. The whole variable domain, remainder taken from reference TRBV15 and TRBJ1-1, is DAMVIQNPRYQVTQFGKPVTLSCSQTLNHNVMYWYQQKSSQAPKLLFHYYDKDFNNEADTPDNFQSRRPNTSFCFLDIRSPGLGDTAMYLCATSTQRGHGTEAFFGQGTRLTVV.

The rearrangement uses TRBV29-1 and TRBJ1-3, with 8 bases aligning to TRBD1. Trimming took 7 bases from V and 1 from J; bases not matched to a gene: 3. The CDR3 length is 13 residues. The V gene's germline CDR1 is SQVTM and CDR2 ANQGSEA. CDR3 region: CSADRVSGNTIYF. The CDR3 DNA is TGCAGCGCGGACAGGGTTTCTGGAAACACCATATATTTT.

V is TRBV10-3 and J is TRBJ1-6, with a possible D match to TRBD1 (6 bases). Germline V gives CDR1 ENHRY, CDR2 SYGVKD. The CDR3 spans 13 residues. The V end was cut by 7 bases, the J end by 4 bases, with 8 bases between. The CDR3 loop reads CAIKDSYNSPLHF. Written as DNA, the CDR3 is TGTGCCATCAAGGACAGTTATAATTCACCCCTCCACTTT.

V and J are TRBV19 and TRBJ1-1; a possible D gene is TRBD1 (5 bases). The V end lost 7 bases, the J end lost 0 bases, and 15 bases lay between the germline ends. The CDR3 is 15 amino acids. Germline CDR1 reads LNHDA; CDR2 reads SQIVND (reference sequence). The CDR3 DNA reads TGTGCCAGTAACTCATGGGGGGTCCTGAACACTGAAGCTTTCTTT. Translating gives CASNSWGVLNTEAFF. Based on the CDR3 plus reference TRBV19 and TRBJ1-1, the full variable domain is DGGITQSPKYLFRKEGQNVTLSCEQNLNHDAMYWYRQDPGQGLRLIYYSQIVNDFQKGDIAEGYSVSREKKESFPLTVTSAQKNPTAFYLCASNSWGVLNTEAFFGQGTRLTVV.

For the CDR3, the DNA is TGTGCCAGCAGCGTGGACTTTAGCTCCTACAATGAGCAGTTCTTC. Translated, it gives CASSVDFSSYNEQFF. The rearrangement uses TRBV6-5 and TRBJ2-1; possible D gene TRBD2, 5 bases. V was clipped by 6 bases and J by 0 bases, with 12 bases between them. The CDR3 totals 15 residues. Germline CDR1 reads MNHEY; CDR2 reads SVGAGI.